A selection of T cell receptor beta chains follows, all from one sample in a study of OX40 agonist ivuxolimab in advanced cancers. Method: immunoSEQ multiplex PCR; TCRdb's copy keeps in-frame clones and lacks some. The table has approximately 28,000 clones, more than 70% seen once. Sample: CD4+ or CD8+ T cells sorted from blood, taken in a trial of the OX40 agonist ivuxolimab. The source is an adult with an advanced solid tumor such as melanoma, head and neck, liver or kidney cancer. Each CDR3 is given with its conserved first and last residue. D genes are given only for firm matches. A clone size is listed for some rows: how often the clone was seen (once, few, many), or a class if it is expanded.

>TRBJ2-7|TRBV28|NA|NA
TGTGCCAGCAGTTTGGGCAGCTCCTACGAGCAGTACTTC
CASSLGSSYEQYF
>TRBJ1-1|TRBV6-5|NA|NA
TGTGCCAGCAGTTACTCGAGCGACATTGGGGCTTTCTTT
CASSYSSDIGAFF
>TRBJ2-1|TRBV10-3|NA|TRBD2
TGTGCCATCAGTGACACTAGCGGGAGGGCCGGTGGGGATGAGCAGTTCTTC
CAISDTSGRAGGDEQFF
>TRBJ2-3|TRBV5-1|once|NA
TGCGCCAGCAGCCCCCTCGGTGCGGGGAGCACAGATACGCAGTATTTT
CASSPLGAGSTDTQYF
>TRBJ1-4|TRBV11-2|NA|TRBD1
TGTGCCAGCAGCCAGACAGGGGTTGAAAAACTGTTTTTT
CASSQTGVEKLFF
>TRBJ1-4|TRBV5-1|once|TRBD1
TGCGCCAGCAGCCTGGCCTCCGGGACAGGATATGAAAAACTGTTTTTT
CASSLASGTGYEKLFF
>TRBJ1-1|TRBV11-3|NA|NA
TGTGCCAGCAGCTTTCGGGGGAACACTGAAGCTTTCTTT
CASSFRGNTEAFF
>TRBJ1-5|TRBV2|NA|NA
TGTGCCAGCAGTGAATTGTTGACAGACAATCAGCCCCAGCATTTT
CASSELLTDNQPQHF
>TRBJ2-1|TRBV6-4|NA|NA
TGTGCCAGCAGCAAAGCAGGGGCACTAAGCGGAACCTCCTACAATGAGCAGTTCTTC
CASSKAGALSGTSYNEQFF
>TRBJ2-7|TRBV5-1|NA|NA
TGCGCCAGCAGCTTGGGCCTAGGGGCCTACGAGCAGTACTTC
CASSLGLGAYEQYF
>TRBJ1-5|TRBV28|NA|NA
TGTGCCAGCAGTTTATTGGACAGTCCAGGACTTAATCAGCCCCAGCATTTT
CASSLLDSPGLNQPQHF
>TRBJ2-3|TRBV7-9|NA|NA
TGTGCCAGCAGCTTGGCCCCCGGCACAGATACGCAGTATTTT
CASSLAPGTDTQYF
>TRBJ2-7|TRBV5-5|NA|TRBD1
TGTGCCAGCAGCTTGGAGGCGGACAGGGGATATGAGCAGTACTTC
CASSLEADRGYEQYF
>TRBJ2-7|TRBV11-2|NA|TRBD1
TGTGCCAGCAGCTTGGGACAGGTGCCCTACGAGCAGTACTTC
CASSLGQVPYEQYF
>TRBJ2-5|TRBV19|NA|NA
TGTGCCAGTAGTATTGTCGGGAGCGCAGAGACCCAGTACTTC
CASSIVGSAETQYF
>TRBJ2-1|TRBV25-1|few|TRBD1
TGTGCCAGCAGTCGAGACAGGGATGAGCAGTTCTTC
CASSRDRDEQFF
>TRBJ1-1|TRBV7-9|NA|TRBD1
TGTGCCAGCAGCCCGGGGACAGGGGGCGCCGGGACTGAAGCTTTCTTT
CASSPGTGGAGTEAFF
>TRBJ1-5|TRBV19|few|NA
TGTGCCAGTATCAACCAGGGAACAATGGGCAATCAGCCCCAGCATTTT
CASINQGTMGNQPQHF
>TRBJ2-1|TRBV5-6|NA|TRBD2
TGTGCCAGCAGCGATAGCGGGAGCGTTACTTTTAGCGATGAGCAGTTCTTC
CASSDSGSVTFSDEQFF
>TRBJ2-3|TRBV21-1|NA|NA
TGTGCCAGCAGCAAATTGGGGCTAGCGGGAGGGTACACAGATACGCAGTATTTT
CASSKLGLAGGYTDTQYF
>TRBJ1-5|TRBV10-3|few|NA
TGTGCCATCAGCCTAGATGGGGGCGATCAGCCCCAGCATTTT
CAISLDGGDQPQHF
>TRBJ2-2|TRBV18|NA|NA
TGTGCCAGCTCACAGGACACCGGGGAGCTGTTTTTT
CASSQDTGELFF
>TRBJ2-1|TRBV11-2|NA|TRBD1
TGTGCCAGCAGCCAACAGGGGCCGATCTACAATGAGCAGTTCTTC
CASSQQGPIYNEQFF
>TRBJ2-1|TRBV7-6|NA|TRBD2
TGTGCCAGCAGCTCGAGCGGGAGGGGCTCCTACAATGAGCAGTTCTTC
CASSSSGRGSYNEQFF
>TRBJ2-7|TRBV28|NA|NA
TGTGCCAGCAGGCCTTCCTTAAAGTACGAGCAGTACTTC
CASRPSLKYEQYF